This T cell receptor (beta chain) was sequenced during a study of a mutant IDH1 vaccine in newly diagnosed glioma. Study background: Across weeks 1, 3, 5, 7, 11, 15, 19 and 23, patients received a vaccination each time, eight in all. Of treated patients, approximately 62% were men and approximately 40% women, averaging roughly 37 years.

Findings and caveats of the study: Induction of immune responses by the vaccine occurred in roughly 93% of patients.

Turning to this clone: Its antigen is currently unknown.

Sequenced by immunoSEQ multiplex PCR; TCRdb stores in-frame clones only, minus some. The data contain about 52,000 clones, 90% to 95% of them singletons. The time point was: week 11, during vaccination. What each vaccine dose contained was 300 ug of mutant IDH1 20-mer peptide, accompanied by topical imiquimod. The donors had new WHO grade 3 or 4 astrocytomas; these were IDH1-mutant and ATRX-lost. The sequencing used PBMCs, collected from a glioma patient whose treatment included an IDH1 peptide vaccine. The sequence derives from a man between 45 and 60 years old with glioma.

The DNA of the CDR3 is TGCAGCGTTGATAACAATGAGCAGTTCTTC. Residues: CSVDNNEQFF. V gene TRBV29-1 combines with J gene TRBJ2-1; no clear D gene. This CDR3 has 10 amino acids. Per the germline V gene, CDR1 is SQVTM and CDR2 is ANQGSEA. The V end lost 3 bases, the J end lost 5 bases, and 2 bases lay between the germline ends.